Here is one T cell receptor (beta chain) with its context. The same CDR3 is also encoded by other DNA sequences in this sample. The study drew participants aged roughly 18 to 95 years from about two dozen US areas. Two negative PCRs, clearance, or symptom resolution had been documented for recovered Cohort 3 donors. These data originate in a study of blood T cell repertoires in COVID-19. The assay was immunoSEQ multiplex PCR, and TCRdb's table has in-frame clones only and misses some. Here the sample spans about 130,000 clones, less than 90% being singletons. The CDR3 extends over 15 amino acids. Germline V CDR1 and CDR2: SNHLY, FYNNEI. V lost 8 bases and J 2 bases, leaving 16 bases between the germline ends.

The rearrangement uses TRBV2 and TRBJ1-5; D is perhaps TRBD1 (6 bases). The sequenced sample was PBMCs or T cells enriched from blood (not recorded which). The receptor was derived from a man between 25 and 39 years old who had recovered from COVID-19. For the CDR3, the DNA is TGTGCCAGCGTGGGGGCGGGGGGTGGCAATCAGCCCCAGCATTTT. Residues: CASVGAGGGNQPQHF.